The T cell receptor beta chain under discussion was sequenced for a study of blood T cells in healthy people across ages. Primers used in a second PCR of roughly 7 to 11 cycles were a sample-barcoded 5' primer and a J-beta primer mix. Through a template-switch adaptor with 12 random nucleotides, each cDNA molecule received a tag. TCRdb used MiXCR to reprocess the 5' RACE reads, holding one entry per CDR3 protein. The sample lists roughly 410,000 distinct CDR3 sequences, more than 45% occurring once. Study-wide results and caveats: The study found more naive CD4+ cells and higher diversity in long-lived than aged donors.

Total RNA extracted from each sample amounted to at least 6 micrograms. This CDR3 has 15 residues. Trimming at V came to 6 bases and at J to 5 bases, leaving 6 bases not matched to a gene. CDR1 is MNHEY, CDR2 SVGEGT, per germline. Notes on this clonotype: No antigen is known for it.

This receptor was obtained from a man aged 55 to 70 in good health. The V call is TRBV6-2 or TRBV6-3, the J call TRBJ2-1, with 11 bases that match TRBD2. The source material was blood. The CDR3 DNA reads TGTGCCAGCAGCCCGGGACTAGCGGTCGACAATGAGCAGTTCTTC. Translation gives CASSPGLAVDNEQFF.